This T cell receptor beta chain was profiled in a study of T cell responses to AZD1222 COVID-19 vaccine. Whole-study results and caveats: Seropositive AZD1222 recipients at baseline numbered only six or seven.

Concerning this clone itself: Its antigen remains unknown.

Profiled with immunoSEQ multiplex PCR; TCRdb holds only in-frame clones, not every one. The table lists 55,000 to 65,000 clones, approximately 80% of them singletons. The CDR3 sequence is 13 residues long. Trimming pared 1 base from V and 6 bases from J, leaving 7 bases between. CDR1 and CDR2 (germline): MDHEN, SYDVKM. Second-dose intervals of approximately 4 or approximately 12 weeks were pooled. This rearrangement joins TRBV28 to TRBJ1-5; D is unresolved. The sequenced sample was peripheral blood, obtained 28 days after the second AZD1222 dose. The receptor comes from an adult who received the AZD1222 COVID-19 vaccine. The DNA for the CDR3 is TGTGCCAGCAGTTTATCGGGGAGTCAGCCCCAGCATTTT. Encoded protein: CASSLSGSQPQHF.